This T cell receptor beta chain derives from a study of persistence of HIV-infected CD4 T cells. Germline trimming cut 6 bases from V and 0 bases from J; bases unmatched to any gene: 1. The CDR3 runs to 14 residues. Germline loops: CDR1 SNHLY, CDR2 FYNNEI. This was the immunoSEQ version 4 assay in survey mode. Some clones are missing from TCRdb's copy, which holds only in-frame ones; the method was immunoSEQ multiplex PCR. The sample contains about 64,000 clones, roughly 77% of which appear only once. In the case of this clone: The antigen remains undetermined. The sample carries other DNA sequences with the same CDR3.

Overlapping HIV-1 Gag 15-mer peptides at approximately 1 ug per peptide per mL were used. Sorted nonresponding memory CD4+ T cells were CD40L-negative, CD69-negative, CD45RO-high. This clonotype was obtained from an adult man with HIV who was CMV-seropositive. V gene TRBV2 combines with J gene TRBJ2-7, with 11 bases matching TRBD1. The specimen was CD4+ T cells sorted from PBMCs after approximately 20-hour stimulation, collected from a patient who received antiretroviral therapy. As DNA, the CDR3 is TGTGCCAGCAGGGGGACAGGGGGCTCCTACGAGCAGTACTTC. It encodes CASRGTGGSYEQYF.